Listed here are 4 T cell receptor beta chains from one sample, sequenced in a study of OX40 agonist ivuxolimab in advanced cancers. The repertoire was sequenced with immunoSEQ multiplex PCR; TCRdb's copy has only in-frame clones and lacks some. This table has more than 50,000 clones, 84% appearing once. The sequencing here drew on CD4+ or CD8+ T cells sorted from blood, taken in a trial of the OX40 agonist ivuxolimab. These TCRs come from an adult with an advanced solid tumor such as melanoma, head and neck, liver or kidney cancer.

J is TRBJ2-7 and V is TRBV10-3, with 9 bases aligning to TRBD1. Germline V gene sequence: CDR1 ENHRY, CDR2 SYGVKD. V shed 8 bases, J shed 6 bases, and the junction held 11 bases outside the gene matches. This CDR3 has 14 amino acids. The CDR3 region has the DNA TGTGCCATCGCTAACACAAGACAGGGGGGCGAGCAGTACTTC. This gives the protein CAIANTRQGGEQYF.

This chain joins TRBV5-1 and TRBJ2-1; 7 nucleotides match TRBD2. This CDR3 is 16 amino acids long. Per germline, CDR1 SGHRS and CDR2 YFSETQ. The J segment lost 5 bases and the V segment lost 5 bases, leaving 13 bases of the junction unmatched. Here the CDR3 DNA reads TGCGCCAGCAGTCAAAACCGGCTAGCGGCCAACAATGAGCAGTTCTTC. Its protein is CASSQNRLAANNEQFF. Based on the CDR3 plus reference TRBV5-1 and TRBJ2-1, the full variable domain is KAGVTQTPRYLIKTRGQQVTLSCSPISGHRSVSWYQQTPGQGLQFLFEYFSETQRNKGNFPGRFSGRQFSNSRSEMNVSTLELGDSALYLCASSQNRLAANNEQFFGPGTRLTVL.

This clone has only a few counts. The gene calls are TRBV10-2 and TRBJ1-1, with D perhaps TRBD1 (5 bases). Between the trimmed V and J ends, which lost 4 bases and 6 bases, there was a span of 6 bases. The V gene's germline CDR1 is WSHSY and CDR2 SAAADI. The CDR3 extends over 11 amino acids. The DNA for the CDR3 is TGCGCCAGCAGTGCACAGGCTGAAGCTTTCTTT. Amino acids: CASSAQAEAFF.

The table lists this clone with a count of one. CDR3 DNA sequence: TGTGCCAGCAGTTTAGCACTAGCGGGGGCCCTAGGAAGTGAGCAGTTCTTC. Encoded protein: CASSLALAGALGSEQFF. The genes are TRBV27 and TRBJ2-1; 11 nucleotides line up with TRBD2. The CDR3 consists of 17 residues. The J segment lost 9 bases and the V segment lost 2 bases, leaving 12 bases of the junction unmatched. Germline V lookup: CDR1 MNHEY, CDR2 SMNVEV (reference sequence).